This T cell receptor beta chain was identified in a study of cytomegalovirus exposure and HLA in healthy donors. Data came from immunoSEQ multiplex PCR; TCRdb stores just in-frame clones and leaves some out. Of about 220,000 clones listed, almost 90% are singletons. Germline V gene lookup returns CDR1 SEHNR and CDR2 FQNEAQ (reference sequence). This CDR3 region has 15 residues. V was shortened by 6 bases and J by 7 bases, with 22 bases between the two germline ends. The chain employs TRBV7-9 and TRBJ2-7, with D maybe TRBD1 (6 bases). Sequenced sample: PBMCs. The TCR sequence derives from a woman aged 18 to 35 in good health and CMV-seronegative. CDR3 in amino acids: CASSHLGETGREQYF. The CDR3 DNA is TGTGCCAGCAGTCATTTGGGTGAGACAGGACGAGAGCAGTACTTC. The variable domain in full, completed from reference TRBV7-9 and TRBJ2-7, reads DTGVSQNPRHKITKRGQNVTFRCDPISEHNRLYWYRQTLGQGPEFLTYFQNEAQLEKSRLLSDRFSAERPKGSFSTLEIQRTEQGDSAMYLCASSHLGETGREQYFGPGTRLTVT.